Below, 25 T cell receptor beta chains from the same sample are listed, as sequenced in a study of blood T cell repertoires in COVID-19. Libraries were prepared by immunoSEQ multiplex PCR; TCRdb keeps only in-frame clonotypes and omits some of them. The sample consists of 450,000 to 500,000 clones, about 90% of them appearing once. The sequenced material came from PBMCs or T cells enriched from blood (not recorded which). The receptors stem from a woman between 18 and 29 years old who had recovered from COVID-19.

The chain combines TRBV5-8 with TRBJ1-4; TRBD1 matches 7 bases. The CDR3 covers 15 residues. CDR1 SGHTS and CDR2 YDEGEE come from the germline V gene. J was trimmed by 4 bases and V by 4 bases; bases with no gene match: 7. CDR3 loop: CASSRRQGYNEKLFF. The CDR3 DNA reads as TGTGCCAGCAGCCGCAGACAGGGCTATAATGAAAAACTGTTTTTT. The full variable domain, its missing parts supplied by reference TRBV5-8 and TRBJ1-4, is EAGVTQSPTHLIKTRGQQATLRCSPISGHTSVYWYQQALGLGLQFLLWYDEGEERNRGNFPPRFSGRQFPNYSSELNVNALELEDSALYLCASSRRQGYNEKLFFGSGTQLSVL.

The rearrangement links TRBV4-1 to TRBJ1-2, with TRBD1 identical over 12 bases. Per germline, CDR1 MGHRA and CDR2 YSYEKL. Trimming at V came to 4 bases and at J to 7 bases, leaving 19 bases not matched to a gene. The length of the CDR3 is 19 residues. The CDR3 is CASSRSGLIAGQGASGYTF. CDR3 coding DNA: TGCGCCAGCAGCCGATCGGGGTTAATCGCGGGACAGGGGGCCAGTGGCTACACCTTC.

This clone has ten or more counts. The chain combines TRBV9 with TRBJ2-5; a possible D gene is TRBD2 (6 bases). Trimming left V 0 bases short and J 5 bases short, with 11 bases between. The CDR3 is made up of 14 amino acids. From germline, CDR1 is SGDLS and CDR2 YYNGEE. The CDR3 DNA reads TGTGCCAGCAGCGTAGAAACTAGCTGGGAGACCCAGTACTTC. This gives the protein CASSVETSWETQYF.

The chain carries TRBV5-3 and TRBJ2-7, with TRBD1 identical over 7 bases. TRBV5-3 is an ORF, and what it does is uncertain. The J segment lost 12 bases and the V segment lost 6 bases, leaving 12 bases of the junction unmatched. This CDR3 contains 12 residues. The CDR3 region has the DNA TGTGCCAGAACCCGAGGACAGGCCGCCGGGTACTTC. Translated: CARTRGQAAGYF.

This clone was recorded only once. This chain uses TRBV6-5 with TRBJ1-1; D might be TRBD1 (5 bases). This CDR3 is built from 13 residues. V was trimmed by 7 bases and J by 4 bases, leaving 13 bases between them. Per germline, CDR1 MNHEY and CDR2 SVGAGI. The CDR3 region is CASTPGRGTEAFF. As DNA, the CDR3 is TGTGCCAGCACCCCCGGGAGGGGCACTGAAGCTTTCTTT.

CDR3 residues: CASSLGQGATNEKLFF. In DNA form, the CDR3 reads TGCGCCAGCAGCTTAGGACAGGGGGCGACTAATGAAAAACTGTTTTTT. V is TRBV5-1 and J is TRBJ1-4; 11 bases match TRBD1. The germline V gene encodes CDR1 SGHRS and CDR2 YFSETQ. The CDR3 is 16 amino acids. Trimming cost V 2 bases and J 2 bases; bases outside gene matches: 2.

In this sample, this clone turned up once. The chain carries TRBV5-1 and TRBJ2-1, with 10 bases that match TRBD1. The trim removed 0 bases at V and 7 bases at J, leaving 4 bases unmatched. The CDR3 totals 15 residues. Germline CDR1 reads SGHRS; CDR2 reads YFSETQ. CDR3: CASSLGQGAENEQFF. The CDR3 nucleotides read TGCGCCAGCAGCTTGGGACAGGGGGCTGAGAATGAGCAGTTCTTC.

CDR3 sequence (DNA): TGTGCCAGTAATAAGGGAGTGATGGATACGCAGTATTTT. Protein: CASNKGVMDTQYF. The rearrangement links TRBV19 to TRBJ2-3; maybe TRBD2 (5 bases). Germline CDR1 is LNHDA and CDR2 is SQIVND (reference sequence). V lost 7 bases, J lost 6 bases, and 14 bases lay in between. The CDR3 is 13 residues long.

This clone was found once. The chain has TRBV30 and TRBJ1-1; D is possibly TRBD1 (6 bases). V was clipped by 3 bases and J by 6 bases, with 17 bases between them. This CDR3 spans 14 amino acids. Germline V CDR1 and CDR2: GTSNPN, SVGIG (reference sequence). In nucleotides, the CDR3 is TGTGCCTGGAGAGTAGGGGGGGGGAAGGCTGAAGCTTTCTTT. As protein: CAWRVGGGKAEAFF.

The rearrangement links TRBV30 to TRBJ2-7, with TRBD2 identical over 8 bases. Germline V gene sequence: CDR1 GTSNPN, CDR2 SVGIG (reference sequence). Trimming cost V 3 bases and J 5 bases; bases outside gene matches: 18. This CDR3 comprises 17 residues. The CDR3 protein is CAWSPRGGAESRDEQYF. The CDR3 DNA follows: TGTGCCTGGAGCCCTCGGGGGGGGGCCGAGTCTCGTGACGAGCAGTACTTC.

The gene calls are TRBV7-9 and TRBJ1-1, with a possible D match to TRBD1 (5 bases). Germline lookup yields CDR1 SEHNR and CDR2 FQNEAQ (reference sequence). This CDR3 contains 14 residues. V lost 3 bases and J 4 bases, leaving 12 bases between the germline ends. DNA for the CDR3: TGTGCCAGCAGCTTCGGGGGGGAGGGCACTGAAGCTTTCTTT. Translating it yields CASSFGGEGTEAFF. The whole variable domain, remainder taken from reference TRBV7-9 and TRBJ1-1, is DTGVSQNPRHKITKRGQNVTFRCDPISEHNRLYWYRQTLGQGPEFLTYFQNEAQLEKSRLLSDRFSAERPKGSFSTLEIQRTEQGDSAMYLCASSFGGEGTEAFFGQGTRLTVV.

The chain combines TRBV24-1 with TRBJ1-1; 7 bases align to TRBD1. Looked up from germline, CDR1 is KGHDR and CDR2 is SFDVKD. The CDR3 extends over 16 amino acids. V trimming: 8 bases; J trimming: 0 bases; junction bases outside the gene matches: 11. The DNA for the CDR3 is TGTGCCACCAAAGTGAGGGGACAGAGGATGAACACTGAAGCTTTCTTT. Translated: CATKVRGQRMNTEAFF.

This clone came up a few times. The J gene is TRBJ1-1, the V gene TRBV5-5, with 11 bases matching TRBD1. The CDR3 spans 17 residues. The germline V gene has CDR1 SGHKS and CDR2 YYEKEE (reference sequence). J lost 4 bases, V lost 7 bases, and 15 bases had no gene match. The CDR3 sequence is CASQRTGGERLATEAFF. CDR3 nucleotide sequence: TGTGCCAGCCAACGGACAGGGGGCGAGCGGTTGGCCACTGAAGCTTTCTTT.

This clone has more than one count but fewer than ten. The chain has TRBV2 and TRBJ1-4; D is ambiguous. V was clipped by 3 bases and J by 6 bases, with 8 bases between them. This CDR3 spans 13 amino acids. The germline V gene has CDR1 SNHLY and CDR2 FYNNEI. The CDR3 is CASSDVQDEKLFF. In nucleotides, the CDR3 is TGTGCCAGCAGTGATGTCCAGGATGAAAAACTGTTTTTT.

The DNA for the CDR3 is TGTGCCAGCACGGATAGCGGGGGGCCTAGCACAGATACGCAGTATTTT. Protein sequence: CASTDSGGPSTDTQYF. The gene calls are TRBV4-2 and TRBJ2-3, with 10 bases aligning to TRBD2. The CDR3 sequence is 16 residues long. The ends lost 7 bases at V and 0 bases at J; junction bases unmatched: 7. The germline gives CDR1 LGHNA, CDR2 YNFKEQ.

The V gene is TRBV10-2, the J gene TRBJ2-1, with 10 nucleotides matching TRBD1. With V trimmed by 7 bases and J by 7 bases, 10 bases remained unmatched. Germline CDR1 and CDR2: WSHSY and SAAADI. The length of the CDR3 is 15 residues. This chain's CDR3 is CASTSRQGAGNEQFF. Here the CDR3 DNA reads TGCGCCAGCACGTCCAGACAGGGGGCAGGGAATGAGCAGTTCTTC.

The chain has TRBV28 and TRBJ1-2; D is possibly TRBD1 (6 bases). This CDR3 comprises 12 residues. V gave up 6 bases and J gave up 8 bases, with 13 bases separating them. Germline-derived CDR1 and CDR2 are MDHEN and SYDVKM. CDR3 sequence: CASSSRGRGYTF. In DNA form, the CDR3 reads TGTGCCAGCAGCTCCAGGGGAAGGGGCTACACCTTC.

This sequence joins TRBV9 and TRBJ1-3, with D perhaps matching TRBD1 (6 bases). The CDR3 has 15 residues. V was clipped by 2 bases and J by 4 bases, with 13 bases between them. CDR1 is SGDLS and CDR2 is YYNGEE in the germline V gene. CDR3 DNA sequence: TGTGCCAGCAGCGTCAACAGGGAGGGAGGAAACACCATATATTTT. It is translated as CASSVNREGGNTIYF.

The chain has TRBV12-3 or TRBV12-4 and TRBJ1-1; no clear D. The CDR3 runs 13 residues. The V end lost 2 bases, the J end lost 1 base, and 5 bases lay between the germline ends. The CDR3 protein is CASSLTTNTEAFF. Here the CDR3 DNA reads TGTGCCAGCAGTTTAACAACGAACACTGAAGCTTTCTTT.

The rearrangement joins TRBV3-1 (or the pseudogene TRBV3-2) to TRBJ1-2; 8 bases line up with TRBD1. Germline CDR1 is LGHDT and CDR2 is YNNKEL (reference sequence). The trim removed 0 bases at V and 4 bases at J, leaving 4 bases unmatched. The CDR3 is 15 amino acids. The CDR3 DNA is TGTGCCAGCAGCCAAGACAGGGGGCTCGGCTATGGCTACACCTTC. The encoded protein is CASSQDRGLGYGYTF.

The rearrangement joins TRBV9 to TRBJ2-7; D uncertain. CDR1 and CDR2 from the germline V gene are SGDLS and YYNGEE. Trimming removed 0 bases from V and 0 bases from J, with 10 bases in between. CDR3 length equals 15 residues. The DNA of the CDR3 is TGTGCCAGCAGCGTAGGGGCAGTTAGCTCCTACGAGCAGTACTTC. Amino acids: CASSVGAVSSYEQYF.

The chain couples TRBV12-5 to TRBJ2-1, with a weak D call TRBD2 (6 bases). Trimming shortened V by 0 bases and J by 5 bases, and 14 bases separated the two germline ends. The CDR3 length is 16 residues. The V gene's germline CDR1 is LGHNT and CDR2 FRNRAP. CDR3 DNA sequence: TGTGCTAGTGGTTTGGTGGTTGCGGGGATTAACAATGAGCAGTTCTTC. Translation gives CASGLVVAGINNEQFF.

The genes are TRBV5-1 and TRBJ1-2, with unresolved D. Per the germline V gene, CDR1 is SGHRS and CDR2 is YFSETQ. The CDR3 runs 15 residues. V was shortened by 0 bases and J by 5 bases, with 14 bases between the two germline ends. CDR3: CASSLAPLEGYGYTF. CDR3 bases: TGCGCCAGCAGCTTGGCCCCTCTAGAAGGTTATGGCTACACCTTC. The whole variable domain, filled in from reference TRBV5-1 and TRBJ1-2, reads KAGVTQTPRYLIKTRGQQVTLSCSPISGHRSVSWYQQTPGQGLQFLFEYFSETQRNKGNFPGRFSGRQFSNSRSEMNVSTLELGDSALYLCASSLAPLEGYGYTFGSGTRLTVV.

This chain links TRBV29-1 with TRBJ1-3; TRBD1 might be the D (6 bases). The germline V and J ends were trimmed by 6 bases and 2 bases, with 11 bases remaining between them. CDR1 is SQVTM, CDR2 ANQGSEA, per germline. The CDR3 is made up of 13 amino acids. The CDR3 sequence: CSVEKGAGNTIYF. CDR3 in DNA: TGCAGCGTCGAAAAGGGGGCTGGAAACACCATATATTTT.

This chain connects TRBV5-1 to TRBJ1-4; D not certain. The V gene lost 4 bases and the J gene lost 6 bases, with 16 bases spanning the gap. The CDR3 loop spans 15 amino acids. The germline gives CDR1 SGHRS, CDR2 YFSETQ. The DNA of the CDR3 is TGCGCCAGCAGCCCGGAGACTCAGACTTATGAAAAACTGTTTTTT. This translates into CASSPETQTYEKLFF. The full variable domain, completed using reference TRBV5-1 and TRBJ1-4, is KAGVTQTPRYLIKTRGQQVTLSCSPISGHRSVSWYQQTPGQGLQFLFEYFSETQRNKGNFPGRFSGRQFSNSRSEMNVSTLELGDSALYLCASSPETQTYEKLFFGSGTQLSVL.